This is a list of T cell receptor beta chains from one sample in a study of OX40 agonist ivuxolimab in advanced cancers. The assay was immunoSEQ multiplex PCR, and TCRdb's table has in-frame clones only and misses some. In the table there are 80,000 to 100,000 clones, roughly nine tenths of which are singletons. Sequencing was performed on CD4+ or CD8+ T cells sorted from blood, taken in a trial of the OX40 agonist ivuxolimab. Receptor source: an adult with an advanced solid tumor such as melanoma, head and neck, liver or kidney cancer. CDR3s include the opening cysteine and the closing phenylalanine or tryptophan. Each record gives: CDR3 protein, CDR3 DNA, V gene, clone size, D gene, J gene. The D gene is left open where the match is weak. Clone sizes are given selectively: once, few, many, or a class where the clone is expanded.

CDR3: CASRRETDTQYF; DNA: TGTGCCAGCAGGCGCGAAACAGATACGCAGTATTTT; V: TRBV2; size: few; D: -; J: TRBJ2-3
CDR3: CASSQVGPTDTQYF; DNA: TGCGCCAGCAGCCAAGTAGGTCCCACAGATACGCAGTATTTT; V: TRBV4-1; size: -; D: -; J: TRBJ2-3
CDR3: CASTTGGAGYGYTF; DNA: TGTGCCAGCACCACAGGGGGCGCTGGCTATGGCTACACCTTC; V: TRBV28; size: -; D: TRBD1; J: TRBJ1-2
CDR3: CASSSWGIPYEQYF; DNA: TGTGCCAGCAGCTCTTGGGGTATTCCCTACGAGCAGTACTTC; V: TRBV7-3; size: -; D: -; J: TRBJ2-7
CDR3: CASSSPRGGSYEQYF; DNA: TGTGCCAGCAGTTCCCCGAGGGGCGGCTCCTACGAGCAGTACTTC; V: TRBV6-6; size: -; D: -; J: TRBJ2-7
CDR3: CASSSLRGELAKNIQYF; DNA: TGTGCCAGCAGCTCCCTCCGGGGCGAGCTAGCCAAAAACATTCAGTACTTC; V: TRBV11-2; size: -; D: -; J: TRBJ2-4
CDR3: CASSLGVTEAFF; DNA: TGTGCCAGCAGTTTGGGGGTCACTGAAGCTTTCTTT; V: TRBV28; size: once; D: -; J: TRBJ1-1
CDR3: CASRPGRGQPQHF; DNA: TGTGCCAGCAGACCCGGACGGGGTCAGCCCCAGCATTTT; V: TRBV6-5; size: -; D: -; J: TRBJ1-5
CDR3: CASSWGPSGNTEAFF; DNA: TGCGCCAGCAGTTGGGGGCCCTCTGGGAACACTGAAGCTTTCTTT; V: TRBV5-1; size: -; D: -; J: TRBJ1-1
CDR3: CASSLAGMTPDTQYF; DNA: TGTGCCAGCAGCTTAGCCGGGATGACCCCAGATACGCAGTATTTT; V: TRBV7-3; size: once; D: -; J: TRBJ2-3
CDR3: CASSIGNEGRSGYYGYTF; DNA: TGTGCCAGTAGTATAGGGAATGAGGGCCGGTCGGGTTACTATGGCTACACCTTC; V: TRBV19; size: -; D: -; J: TRBJ1-2
CDR3: CASSKEGHSSSGANVLTF; DNA: TGTGCCAGCAGCAAAGAAGGGCATAGTTCCTCTGGGGCCAACGTCCTGACTTTC; V: TRBV21-1; size: many; D: -; J: TRBJ2-6
CDR3: CATSNLGRNQPQHF; DNA: TGTGCCACCTCGAACCTGGGGCGGAATCAGCCCCAGCATTTT; V: TRBV28; size: -; D: -; J: TRBJ1-5
CDR3: CASSLGQTYGYTF; DNA: TGTGCCAGCAGTTTAGGACAGACATATGGCTACACCTTC; V: TRBV28; size: -; D: -; J: TRBJ1-2
CDR3: CASSLATSANEQFF; DNA: TGTGCCAGCAGCTTAGCGACTAGCGCCAATGAGCAGTTCTTC; V: TRBV7-6; size: -; D: TRBD2; J: TRBJ2-1
CDR3: CASSALAGGSNEQFF; DNA: TGTGCCAGCAGTGCCCTAGCGGGAGGTTCCAATGAGCAGTTCTTC; V: TRBV6-5; size: -; D: TRBD2; J: TRBJ2-1
CDR3: CASSPDRGGYF; DNA: TGTGCCAGCAGTCCGGACAGGGGAGGGTACTTC; V: TRBV2; size: -; D: TRBD1; J: TRBJ2-7
CDR3: CASSRTGVGGYTF; DNA: TGTGCCAGCAGCCGAACGGGGGTTGGTGGCTACACCTTC; V: TRBV27; size: -; D: -; J: TRBJ1-2
CDR3: CASSLVAGGINNEQFF; DNA: TGTGCCAGCAGCCTCGTAGCGGGAGGGATTAACAATGAGCAGTTCTTC; V: TRBV2; size: -; D: TRBD2; J: TRBJ2-1
CDR3: CASSEGLVYADTQYF; DNA: TGTGCCAGCAGTGAGGGACTGGTCTACGCGGATACGCAGTATTTT; V: TRBV2; size: -; D: -; J: TRBJ2-3
CDR3: CASSGGQTLTGELFF; DNA: TGTGCCAGCAGTGGCGGACAGACTCTCACCGGGGAGCTGTTTTTT; V: TRBV2; size: -; D: -; J: TRBJ2-2
CDR3: CASSREGIPGELFF; DNA: TGTGCCAGCAGCCGGGAGGGGATTCCCGGGGAGCTGTTTTTT; V: TRBV4-2; size: -; D: TRBD2; J: TRBJ2-2
CDR3: CASSPRGLAGVLLFF; DNA: TGTGCCAGCAGCCCAAGAGGACTAGCGGGAGTATTACTGTTTTTT; V: TRBV7-9; size: once; D: TRBD2; J: TRBJ2-2